These 21 T cell receptor beta chains were all obtained from the same sample, sequenced in a study of PD-1 blockade in classical Hodgkin lymphoma. This sample's time point: newly diagnosed, previously untreated cHL patient sample. TCRdb's copy holds only in-frame clones and misses some; the assay was immunoSEQ multiplex PCR. Here the sample spans tens of thousands of clones, roughly 93% being singletons. Sequenced: peripheral blood mononuclear cells (PBMCs). The receptors originated from a human donor with classical Hodgkin lymphoma.

The chain combines TRBV19 with TRBJ1-1, with 8 nucleotides matching TRBD1. J lost 1 base, V lost 5 bases, and 12 bases had no gene match. Per germline, CDR1 LNHDA and CDR2 SQIVND (reference sequence). The CDR3 runs to 17 residues. The CDR3 bases are TGTGCCAGTAGTGTCTCTCTCGGGACAGGAACGAACACTGAAGCTTTCTTT. Its translation is CASSVSLGTGTNTEAFF.

J is TRBJ2-1 and V is TRBV2; no clear D gene. Germline lookup yields CDR1 SNHLY and CDR2 FYNNEI. V was shortened by 2 bases and J by 16 bases, with 9 bases between the two germline ends. This CDR3 has 10 amino acids. Written as DNA, the CDR3 is TGTGCCAGCAGTGAATCACGACCCTTCTTC. It yields the protein CASSESRPFF.

The gene calls are TRBV29-1 and TRBJ1-5; 7 nucleotides match TRBD1. Germline V gene data show CDR1 as SQVTM and CDR2 as ANQGSEA. After removal of 6 bases from V and 2 bases from J, the junction contained 7 bases not matched to a gene. This CDR3 region has 14 residues. The DNA of the CDR3 is TGCAGCGTCCCAGGGGGTAAGGGCAATCAGCCCCAGCATTTT. Protein: CSVPGGKGNQPQHF.

The V gene is TRBV7-9, the J gene TRBJ1-2, with TRBD1 matching 8 bases. The length of the CDR3 is 16 residues. J lost 6 bases, V lost 1 base, and 10 bases had no gene match. Germline values: CDR1 SEHNR, CDR2 FQNEAQ (reference sequence). DNA for the CDR3: TGTGCCAGCAGCTTAGATGGGACAGGCGCTTCGAATGGCTACACCTTC. This translates into CASSLDGTGASNGYTF.

The rearrangement uses TRBV6-5 and TRBJ2-1; 8 bases agree with TRBD1. Germline V gives CDR1 MNHEY, CDR2 SVGAGI. Losses at the gene ends were 1 base for V and 6 bases for J; bases not matched to a gene: 5. This CDR3 has 15 residues. The CDR3: CASSYLDRVGNEQFF. The CDR3 DNA is TGTGCCAGCAGTTACTTGGACAGGGTGGGCAATGAGCAGTTCTTC.

The table lists this clone with a count of one. V usage is TRBV11-3 and J usage is TRBJ2-5, with D maybe TRBD2 (5 bases). V was cut by 8 bases and J by 5 bases, with 9 bases left in between. The CDR3 length is 11 residues. In germline, CDR1 is SGHNT, CDR2 YENEEA. CDR3 amino acids: CASGSPETQYF. Written as DNA, the CDR3 is TGTGCCAGCGGGAGTCCGGAGACCCAGTACTTC.

The chain links TRBV5-6 to TRBJ1-2; 7 bases align to TRBD1. The germline CDR1 and CDR2 sequences are SGHDT and YYEEEE. V lost 7 bases and J lost 2; bases outside the gene matches: 8. This CDR3 spans 14 amino acids. The CDR3 protein is CASGRDSYNYGYTF. Written as DNA, the CDR3 is TGTGCCAGCGGTCGGGACAGTTACAACTATGGCTACACCTTC.

This sequence joins TRBV28 and TRBJ2-2; 8 bases match TRBD2. Per germline, CDR1 MDHEN and CDR2 SYDVKM. The CDR3 contains 16 residues. With 2 bases clipped from V and 1 base from J, the junction kept 3 bases outside the gene matches. CDR3 sequence (DNA): TGTGCCAGCAGTTTAGCGGGAGGCCTGAACACCGGGGAGCTGTTTTTT. Amino acid sequence: CASSLAGGLNTGELFF.

The V gene is TRBV6-5, the J gene TRBJ2-3; no clear D gene. This CDR3 is 13 amino acids long. V lost 0 bases, J lost 6 bases, and 7 bases lay in between. The germline V gene has CDR1 MNHEY and CDR2 SVGAGI. CDR3 loop: CASSYSPEDTQYF. The CDR3, as DNA: TGTGCCAGCAGTTACTCCCCAGAGGATACGCAGTATTTT.

V is TRBV9 and J is TRBJ2-7; 8 bases fit TRBD2. CDR3 length: 15 amino acids. Germline CDR1 reads SGDLS; CDR2 reads YYNGEE. J gave up 7 bases and V 1 base, and 10 bases lay outside the gene matches. CDR3 in amino acids: CASSVSGAGVWEQYF. CDR3 in DNA: TGTGCCAGCAGCGTATCGGGAGCGGGAGTATGGGAGCAGTACTTC.

The gene calls are TRBV27 and TRBJ2-1; TRBD2 is a possible D gene (5 bases). V lost 3 bases to trimming and J lost 7 bases, with 10 bases between them. Germline CDR1 and CDR2: MNHEY and SMNVEV (reference sequence). The CDR3 is made up of 13 amino acids. CDR3 loop: CASSFTSGNEQFF. The CDR3 bases are TGTGCCAGCAGTTTTACATCGGGGAATGAGCAGTTCTTC.

J is TRBJ2-4 and V is TRBV28; TRBD2 might be the D (6 bases). V was shortened by 10 bases and J by 0 bases, with 22 bases between the two germline ends. The CDR3 contains 17 residues. Germline V gives CDR1 MDHEN, CDR2 SYDVKM. CDR3 DNA sequence: TGTGCCACCCACCCTGCGGGGAGACCCTTAGCCAAAAACATTCAGTACTTC. The encoded protein is CATHPAGRPLAKNIQYF. The full variable domain, completed using reference TRBV28 and TRBJ2-4, is DVKVTQSSRYLVKRTGEKVFLECVQDMDHENMFWYRQDPGLGLRLIYFSYDVKMKEKGDIPEGYSVSREKKERFSLILESASTNQTSMYLCATHPAGRPLAKNIQYFGAGTRLSVL.

J is TRBJ2-5 and V is TRBV4-1; the D gene could be TRBD1 or TRBD2 (5 bases each). The germline CDR1 and CDR2 sequences are MGHRA and YSYEKL. Trimming took off 1 base at V and 5 bases at J, with 17 bases between the two ends. The CDR3 runs to 16 residues. The CDR3 here is CASSQGDGGRGETQYF. The CDR3 region has the DNA TGCGCCAGCAGCCAAGGTGATGGGGGTCGGGGTGAGACCCAGTACTTC.

The V call is TRBV19, the J call TRBJ1-5; 10 bases line up with TRBD1. The V gene's germline CDR1 is LNHDA and CDR2 SQIVND (reference sequence). The CDR3 is made up of 17 amino acids. The V segment lost 3 bases and the J segment 3 bases; nucleotides outside the gene matches: 8. In DNA, the CDR3 is TGTGCCAGTAGTATTCGACAGGGGGCGCTGACCAATCAGCCCCAGCATTTT. Translated: CASSIRQGALTNQPQHF.

The chain uses TRBV21-1 and TRBJ2-4; the table's D call of TRBD2 was not tested on the DNA. TRBV21-1 is flagged as a pseudogene. The CDR3 contains 15 residues. CDR3 region: CASSSRSLAKNIQYF. Written as DNA, the CDR3 is TGTGCCAGCAGCTCCCGAAGCCTAGCCAAAAACATTCAGTACTTC.

This clone was observed a handful of times. This sequence joins TRBV11-2 and TRBJ2-7; D gene ambiguous. This CDR3 has 12 amino acids. Germline CDR1 SGHAT, CDR2 FQNNGV. Trimming took 6 bases from V and 2 from J, leaving 8 bases between them. CDR3 amino acids: CASRNSAYEQYF. The CDR3 nucleotides are TGTGCCAGCAGAAACTCGGCCTACGAGCAGTACTTC.

V gene TRBV28 combines with J gene TRBJ2-5; 7 nucleotides match TRBD1. Germline CDR1 and CDR2: MDHEN and SYDVKM. The CDR3 extends over 15 amino acids. The V and J ends lost 2 bases and 2 bases, in that order; junction bases with no gene match: 5. CDR3 in amino acids: CASSLVGGRQETQYF. The DNA of the CDR3 is TGTGCCAGCAGTTTAGTAGGGGGCCGGCAAGAGACCCAGTACTTC.

This sequence joins TRBV29-1 and TRBJ2-5; D unresolved. This CDR3 region has 14 residues. Trimming took off 6 bases at V and 3 bases at J, with 17 bases between the two ends. Germline V gives CDR1 SQVTM, CDR2 ANQGSEA. The CDR3 DNA sequence: TGCAGCGTCGAGAAAGTGGGCCGAGAAGAGACCCAGTACTTC. Translating it yields CSVEKVGREETQYF.

The chain combines TRBV6-1 with TRBJ1-5; D ambiguous. Trimming took 1 base from V and 1 from J, leaving 8 bases between them. Germline V gives CDR1 MNHNS, CDR2 SASEGT. This CDR3 contains 15 residues. CDR3 coding DNA: TGTGCCAGCAGTGAAGGGGTCCTCAGCAATCAGCCCCAGCATTTT. Amino acids: CASSEGVLSNQPQHF.

The V call is TRBV10-3, the J call TRBJ2-6; the D gene is possibly TRBD1 (5 bases). Germline V gives CDR1 ENHRY, CDR2 SYGVKD. The CDR3 is 16 amino acids. The V gene lost 3 bases and the J gene lost 0 bases, with 9 bases spanning the gap. This CDR3 reads CAISDRVSSGANVLTF. The CDR3 coding sequence is TGTGCCATCAGTGACAGGGTTAGCTCTGGGGCCAACGTCCTGACTTTC.

This rearrangement joins TRBV5-1 to TRBJ2-7; TRBD1 agrees at 10 bases. Per the germline V gene, CDR1 is SGHRS and CDR2 is YFSETQ. V lost 4 bases and J lost 5; bases outside the gene matches: 9. The CDR3 length is 15 residues. The CDR3 protein is CASSLGTGVIDEQYV. CDR3 DNA sequence: TGCGCCAGCAGCCTGGGGACAGGGGTAATCGACGAGCAGTACGTC.